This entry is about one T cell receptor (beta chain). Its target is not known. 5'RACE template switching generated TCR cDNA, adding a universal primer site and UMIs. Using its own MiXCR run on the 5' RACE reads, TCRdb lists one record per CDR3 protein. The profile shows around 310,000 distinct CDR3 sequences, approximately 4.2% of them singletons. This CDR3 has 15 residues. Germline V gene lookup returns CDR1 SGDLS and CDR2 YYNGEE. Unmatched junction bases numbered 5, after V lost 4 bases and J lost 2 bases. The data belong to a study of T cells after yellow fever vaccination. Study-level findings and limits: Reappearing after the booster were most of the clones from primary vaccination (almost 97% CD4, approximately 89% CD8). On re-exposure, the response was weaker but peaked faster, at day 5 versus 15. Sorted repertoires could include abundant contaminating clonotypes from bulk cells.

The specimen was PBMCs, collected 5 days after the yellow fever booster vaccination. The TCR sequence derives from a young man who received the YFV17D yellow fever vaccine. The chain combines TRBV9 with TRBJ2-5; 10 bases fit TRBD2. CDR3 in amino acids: CASSLTLAGQETQYF. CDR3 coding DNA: TGTGCCAGCAGCCTAACACTAGCGGGGCAAGAGACCCAGTACTTC.